This entry is about one TCR beta chain. Measured with immunoSEQ multiplex PCR; TCRdb has only the in-frame clones, and not every one. Of 550,000 to 600,000 clones listed, around 76% were seen once; the top ten hold more than 10%. V lost 2 bases, J lost 2 bases, and 12 bases lay in between. Germline CDR1 is MDHEN and CDR2 is SYDVKM. This CDR3 is 16 amino acids long. These data originate in a study of shared clonotypes between healthy human individuals. The genes are TRBV28 and TRBJ2-2; a possible D gene is TRBD2 (6 bases). The receptor was derived from a middle-aged woman in good health. Some clones in this sample may be carry-over from other donors' samples. Material: PBMCs. This chain's CDR3 is CASSLEGGANTGELFF. The CDR3, as DNA: TGTGCCAGCAGTTTAGAGGGAGGTGCCAACACCGGGGAGCTGTTTTTT.